This TCR beta chain was identified in a study of cytomegalovirus exposure and HLA in healthy donors. Notes on the study in general: Productive status was seen about 90% or about 30% of the time for most TCR beta V segments in an earlier analysis. Using the classifier, cytomegalovirus status was reportedly diagnosed with high specificity and sensitivity.

Use of 60 Vbeta and 13 Jbeta primers characterized the PCR. The method was immunoSEQ multiplex PCR; TCRdb's version includes in-frame clones alone and lacks a portion of them. The data show about 76,000 clones, with under 85% seen just once and about 15% held by the top ten. To note about this clone: Its specificity is unknown.

CDR1 is SGHRS and CDR2 is YFSETQ in the germline V gene. The CDR3 is 16 amino acids. V was pared by 4 bases and J by 3 bases, with 20 bases between. Sequencing was performed on PBMCs. V gene TRBV5-1 combines with J gene TRBJ2-7; D perhaps matches TRBD2 (6 bases). The source of this sequence is a woman in her 40s in good health and CMV-seropositive. The CDR3 region is CASSRVLGGGDYEQYF. CDR3 nucleotides: TGCGCCAGCAGCCGGGTTCTGGGAGGTGGCGACTACGAGCAGTACTTC.